This TCR beta chain was profiled in a study of blood T cell repertoires in COVID-19. The overall study: Sites across the United States, Italy and Spain contributed samples from acute and convalescent COVID-19. T cells, B-cell-depleted T cells, or PBMCs supplied cDNA or gDNA.

This clone was recorded a few times. Per the authors' pipeline: By means of reference gene primer amplification, nucleated cell counts were estimated. Libraries were prepared by immunoSEQ multiplex PCR; TCRdb keeps only in-frame clonotypes and omits some of them. The D gene and trimming were derived from the DNA, and the V and J assignments and clone size from that table. The data contain 50,000 to 65,000 clones, approximately 80% of them singletons. The V segment lost 6 bases and the J segment 3 bases; nucleotides outside the gene matches: 3. The CDR3 is 13 residues long. From germline, CDR1 is MNHEY and CDR2 SVGAGI.

What was sequenced was peripheral blood. This chain joins TRBV6-5 and TRBJ1-1, with TRBD1 matching 8 bases. This clonotype originated in a man in his sixties or seventies with acute or convalescent COVID-19. The chain's CDR3 is CASRDREHTEAFF. The CDR3, as DNA: TGTGCCAGCAGGGACAGGGAGCACACTGAAGCTTTCTTT.